A single sample gave rise to the 7 T cell receptor beta chains below, sequenced in a study of T cell changes during pregnancy in multiple sclerosis (dated by TCRdb to between 2019 and 2020). The library relied on the immunoSEQ multiplex PCR assay. TCRdb stores this immuneACCESS table with in-frame sequences only. Part of the clones is absent; in the studies checked, under half of the shortfall reflects unresolved V genes, and no reason is known for the rest. This sample gives tens of thousands of clones in total; roughly 88% of them show up just once. Roughly 9.5% of the sample lies in the top ten. The specimen was peripheral blood, collected after pregnancy. Every receptor here comes from a female donor in good health, enrolled as a control in a pregnancy study.

V is TRBV19 and J is TRBJ1-6; D not certain. The CDR3 extends over 13 amino acids. The germline V gene has CDR1 LNHDA and CDR2 SQIVND (reference sequence). Trimming took off 6 bases at V and 8 bases at J, with 11 bases between the two ends. CDR3 sequence (DNA): TGTGCCAGTAGAGAGGAACCGGATTCACCCCTCCACTTT. Its protein product is CASREEPDSPLHF.

The chain is built from TRBV6-6 and TRBJ1-1; weak D call: TRBD1 (5 bases). Germline-derived CDR1 and CDR2 are MNHNY and SVGAGI (reference sequence). The length of the CDR3 is 14 residues. The V end was cut by 7 bases, the J end by 0 bases, with 12 bases between. CDR3 in amino acids: CASTADTVNTEAFF. In DNA, the CDR3 is TGTGCCAGCACCGCGGACACGGTGAACACTGAAGCTTTCTTT.

This rearrangement joins TRBV5-4 to TRBJ2-5; 9 bases agree with TRBD2. CDR3 size: 14 residues. Germline CDR1 and CDR2: SGHNT and YYREEE (reference sequence). Losses at the gene ends were 4 bases for V and 5 bases for J; bases not matched to a gene: 6. CDR3 sequence reads: CASSPGGGAETQYF. The CDR3 nucleotides are TGTGCCAGCAGCCCTGGCGGGGGGGCTGAGACCCAGTACTTC.

The chain employs TRBV29-1 and TRBJ2-5; 8 bases are a match to TRBD2. The V segment lost 6 bases and the J segment 2 bases; nucleotides outside the gene matches: 5. CDR3 length: 13 amino acids. Germline V gives CDR1 SQVTM, CDR2 ANQGSEA. In DNA, the CDR3 is TGCAGCGTGGCGGGACTAGGGCAAGAGACCCAGTACTTC. Translated, it gives CSVAGLGQETQYF.

A few counts support this clone. J is TRBJ1-2 and V is TRBV2, with 7 bases lining up with TRBD1. After removal of 11 bases from V and 4 bases from J, the junction contained 7 bases not matched to a gene. The length of the CDR3 is 12 residues. Germline CDR1 is SNHLY and CDR2 is FYNNEI. The CDR3 nucleotides are TGTGCCTCCTACGACAGGGTCTATGGCTACACCTTC. Its protein is CASYDRVYGYTF.

The gene calls are TRBV9 and TRBJ2-3, with 14 nucleotides matching TRBD2. CDR1 is SGDLS, CDR2 YYNGEE, per germline. Trimming cost V 4 bases and J 3 bases; bases outside gene matches: 4. CDR3 length equals 16 residues. CDR3 loop: CASSKGTSGGTDTQYF. For the CDR3, the DNA is TGTGCCAGCAGCAAAGGGACTAGCGGGGGTACAGATACGCAGTATTTT.

About this clone: Other DNA variants within this sample encode the same CDR3. The V and J genes are TRBV6-6 and TRBJ2-3; D is undetermined. The V end lost 6 bases, the J end lost 2 bases, and 3 bases lay between the germline ends. The V gene's germline CDR1 is MNHNY and CDR2 SVGAGI (reference sequence). CDR3 size: 11 residues. DNA of the CDR3: TGTGCCAGCAGGTACACAGATACGCAGTATTTT. Translated: CASRYTDTQYF.